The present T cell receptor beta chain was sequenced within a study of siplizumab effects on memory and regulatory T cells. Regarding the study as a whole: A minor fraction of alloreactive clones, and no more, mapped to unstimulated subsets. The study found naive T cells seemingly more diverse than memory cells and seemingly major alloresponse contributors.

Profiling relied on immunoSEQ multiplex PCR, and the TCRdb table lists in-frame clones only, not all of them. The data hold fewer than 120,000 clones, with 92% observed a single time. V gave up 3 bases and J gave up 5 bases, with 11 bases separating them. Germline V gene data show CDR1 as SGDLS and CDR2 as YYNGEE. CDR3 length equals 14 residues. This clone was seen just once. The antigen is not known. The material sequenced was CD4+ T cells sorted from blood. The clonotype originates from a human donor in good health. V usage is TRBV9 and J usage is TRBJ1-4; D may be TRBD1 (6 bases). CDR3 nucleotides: TGTGCCAGCAGCGAGGGGGTTCCGAATGAAAAACTGTTTTTT. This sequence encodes CASSEGVPNEKLFF.